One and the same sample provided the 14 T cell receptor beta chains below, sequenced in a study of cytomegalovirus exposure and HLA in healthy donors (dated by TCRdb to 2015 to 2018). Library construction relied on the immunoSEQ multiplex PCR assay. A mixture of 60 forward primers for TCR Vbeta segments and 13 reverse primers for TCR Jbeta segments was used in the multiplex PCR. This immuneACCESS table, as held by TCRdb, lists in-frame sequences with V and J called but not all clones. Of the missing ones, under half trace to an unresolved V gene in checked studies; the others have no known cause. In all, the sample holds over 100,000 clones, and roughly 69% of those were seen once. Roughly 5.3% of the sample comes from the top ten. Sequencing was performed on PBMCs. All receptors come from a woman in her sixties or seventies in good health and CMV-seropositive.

The CDR3 bases are TGTGCCAGCGCTCCCGGGACAGGAGCCCATAATGAAAAACTGTTTTTT. Its translation: CASAPGTGAHNEKLFF. J is TRBJ1-4 and V is TRBV27; TRBD1 agrees at 8 bases. Germline trimming cut 8 bases from V and 4 bases from J; bases unmatched to any gene: 12. Germline lookup yields CDR1 MNHEY and CDR2 SMNVEV (reference sequence). The CDR3 is 16 residues long.

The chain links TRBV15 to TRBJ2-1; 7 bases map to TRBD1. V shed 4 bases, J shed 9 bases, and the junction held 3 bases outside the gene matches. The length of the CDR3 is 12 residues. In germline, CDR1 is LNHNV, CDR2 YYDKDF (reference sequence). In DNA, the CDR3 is TGTGCCACCAGCACTCGGGACAGTGAGCAGTTCTTC. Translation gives CATSTRDSEQFF.

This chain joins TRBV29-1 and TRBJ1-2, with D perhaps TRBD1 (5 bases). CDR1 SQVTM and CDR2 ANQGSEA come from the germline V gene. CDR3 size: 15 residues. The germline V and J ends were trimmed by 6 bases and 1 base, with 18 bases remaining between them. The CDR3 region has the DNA TGCAGCGTCGCCGAAGGGTCTGACAGTAACTATGGCTACACCTTC. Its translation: CSVAEGSDSNYGYTF.

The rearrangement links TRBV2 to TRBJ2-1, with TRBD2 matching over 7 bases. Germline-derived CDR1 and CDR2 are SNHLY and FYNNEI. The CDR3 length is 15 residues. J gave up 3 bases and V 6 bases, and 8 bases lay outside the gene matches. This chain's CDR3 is CASSLRWGGYNEQFF. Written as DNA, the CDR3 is TGTGCCAGCAGCCTACGTTGGGGGGGCTACAATGAGCAGTTCTTC. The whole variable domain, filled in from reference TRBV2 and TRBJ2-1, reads EPEVTQTPSHQVTQMGQEVILRCVPISNHLYFYWYRQILGQKVEFLVSFYNNEISEKSEIFDDQFSVERPDGSNFTLKIRSTKLEDSAMYFCASSLRWGGYNEQFFGPGTRLTVL.

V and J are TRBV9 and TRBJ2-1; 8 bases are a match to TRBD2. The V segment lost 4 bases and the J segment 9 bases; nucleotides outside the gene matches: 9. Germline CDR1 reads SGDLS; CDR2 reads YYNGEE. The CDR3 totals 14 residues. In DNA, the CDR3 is TGTGCCAGCAGCACCTTGGCGGGGGGTGTTGAGCAGTTCTTC. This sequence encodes CASSTLAGGVEQFF.

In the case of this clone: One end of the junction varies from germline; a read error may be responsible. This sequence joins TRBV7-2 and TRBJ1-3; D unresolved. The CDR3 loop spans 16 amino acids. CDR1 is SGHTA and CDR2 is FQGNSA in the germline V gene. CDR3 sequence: CASSIAGLNSGNTIYF. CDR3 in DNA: TGTGCCAGCAGCATAGCCGGGTTAAACTCTGGAAACACCATATATTTT.

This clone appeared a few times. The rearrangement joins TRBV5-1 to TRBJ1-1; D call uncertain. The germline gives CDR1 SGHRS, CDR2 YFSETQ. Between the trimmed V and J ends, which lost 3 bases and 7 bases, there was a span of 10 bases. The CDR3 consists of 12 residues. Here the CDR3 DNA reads TGCGCCAGCAGCTACGGCGGGCTTGAAGCTTTCTTT. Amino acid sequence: CASSYGGLEAFF.

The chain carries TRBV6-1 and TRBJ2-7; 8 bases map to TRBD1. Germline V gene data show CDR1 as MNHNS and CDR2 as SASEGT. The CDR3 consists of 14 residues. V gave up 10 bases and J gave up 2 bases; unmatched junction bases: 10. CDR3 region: CATTVDRGPYEQYF. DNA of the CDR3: TGTGCCACCACGGTTGACAGGGGCCCCTACGAGCAGTACTTC.

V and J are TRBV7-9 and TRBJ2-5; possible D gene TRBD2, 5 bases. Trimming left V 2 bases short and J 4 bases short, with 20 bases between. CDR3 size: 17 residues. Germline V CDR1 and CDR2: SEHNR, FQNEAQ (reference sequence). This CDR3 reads CASSLRNSGSNRETQYF. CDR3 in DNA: TGTGCCAGCAGCTTACGGAATTCGGGGTCAAATAGAGAGACCCAGTACTTC.

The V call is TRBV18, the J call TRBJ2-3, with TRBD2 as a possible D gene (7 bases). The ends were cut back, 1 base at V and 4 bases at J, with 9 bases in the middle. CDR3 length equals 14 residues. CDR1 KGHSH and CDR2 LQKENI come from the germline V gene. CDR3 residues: CASSPQGGPDTQYF. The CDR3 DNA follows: TGTGCCAGCTCACCACAGGGGGGGCCAGATACGCAGTATTTT.

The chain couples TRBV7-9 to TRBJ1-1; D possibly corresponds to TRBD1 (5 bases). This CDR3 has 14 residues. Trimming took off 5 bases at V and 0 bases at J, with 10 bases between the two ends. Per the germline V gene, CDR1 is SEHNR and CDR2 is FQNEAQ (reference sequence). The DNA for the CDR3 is TGTGCCAGCAGCCGGGACTTTTTGAACACTGAAGCTTTCTTT. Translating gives CASSRDFLNTEAFF.

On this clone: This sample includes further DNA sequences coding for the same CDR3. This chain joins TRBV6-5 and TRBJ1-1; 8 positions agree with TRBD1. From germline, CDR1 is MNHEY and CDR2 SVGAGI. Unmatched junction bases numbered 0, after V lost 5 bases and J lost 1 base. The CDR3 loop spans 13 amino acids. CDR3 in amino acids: CASSDRGNTEAFF. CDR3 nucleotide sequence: TGTGCCAGCAGTGACAGGGGGAACACTGAAGCTTTCTTT.

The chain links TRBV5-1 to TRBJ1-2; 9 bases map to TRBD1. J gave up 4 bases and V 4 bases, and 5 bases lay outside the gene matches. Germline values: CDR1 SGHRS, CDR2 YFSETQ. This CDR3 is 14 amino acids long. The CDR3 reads CASSRDREAYGYTF. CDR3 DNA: TGCGCCAGCAGCCGGGACAGGGAGGCCTATGGCTACACCTTC.

The CDR3 nucleotides read TGTGCCATCACCCCGGGACTAGCTTCCTACGAGCAGTACTTC. Protein: CAITPGLASYEQYF. The chain joins TRBV10-3 to TRBJ2-7, with 9 bases matching TRBD2. The CDR3 has 14 residues. Germline CDR1 ENHRY, CDR2 SYGVKD. Losses at the gene ends were 7 bases for V and 1 base for J; bases not matched to a gene: 5.